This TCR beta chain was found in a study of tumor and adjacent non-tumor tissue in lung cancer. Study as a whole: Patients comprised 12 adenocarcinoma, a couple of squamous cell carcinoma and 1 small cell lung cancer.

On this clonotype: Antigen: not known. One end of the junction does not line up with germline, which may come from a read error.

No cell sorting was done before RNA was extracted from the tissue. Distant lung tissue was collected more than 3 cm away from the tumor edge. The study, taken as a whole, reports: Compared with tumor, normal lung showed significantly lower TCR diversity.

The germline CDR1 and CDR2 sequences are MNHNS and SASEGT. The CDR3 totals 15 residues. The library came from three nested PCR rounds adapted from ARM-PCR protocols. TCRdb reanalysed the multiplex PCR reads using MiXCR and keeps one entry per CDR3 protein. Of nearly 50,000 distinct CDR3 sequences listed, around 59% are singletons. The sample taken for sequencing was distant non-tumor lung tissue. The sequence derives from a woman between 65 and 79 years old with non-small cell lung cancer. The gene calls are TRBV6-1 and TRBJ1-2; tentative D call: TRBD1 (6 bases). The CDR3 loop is CDSSYGAGAGYGYTF. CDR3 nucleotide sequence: TGTGACAGCAGTTACGGTGCGGGGGCTGGCTATGGCTACACCTTC.